These 26 T cell receptor beta chains were sequenced from one sample in a study of identical twins. TCRdb fed the 5' RACE reads into MiXCR, producing one record per CDR3 protein. The table lists 1.5 million to 2 million distinct CDR3 sequences, around 33% of them singletons. The source material was cord blood. These receptors were collected from a newborn girl in good health.

This clonotype was detected a few times. This chain connects TRBV4-2 to TRBJ1-2; D unresolved. Trimming left V 0 bases short and J 4 bases short, with 15 bases between. The length of the CDR3 is 16 residues. The germline V gene encodes CDR1 LGHNA and CDR2 YNFKEQ. CDR3 sequence reads: CASSQEDSALGYGYTF. In DNA form, the CDR3 reads TGTGCCAGCAGCCAAGAAGATTCGGCTCTCGGCTATGGCTACACCTTC.

The V and J genes are TRBV20-1 and TRBJ1-2, with D possibly matching TRBD1 (6 bases). The germline gives CDR1 DFQATT, CDR2 SNEGSKA (reference sequence). The CDR3 covers 13 residues. The DNA of the CDR3 is TGCATTAAAGACCGGTCAGTAGGGGGAGGCTACACCTTC. This codes for CIKDRSVGGGYTF.

A few counts support this clonotype. The chain is built from TRBV11-2 and TRBJ1-4; D is ambiguous. The CDR3 runs 18 residues. The germline V gene encodes CDR1 SGHAT and CDR2 FQNNGV. Trimming removed 5 bases from V and 10 bases from J, with 29 bases in between. CDR3 loop: CASSLLYSGAVHMGKLFF. The DNA of the CDR3 is TGTGCCAGCAGCCTCTTATATTCCGGAGCGGTTCACATGGGAAAACTGTTTTTT.

J is TRBJ1-1 and V is TRBV12-3 or TRBV12-4; D possibly corresponds to TRBD1 (5 bases). This CDR3 is 13 amino acids long. V lost 1 base, J lost 8 bases, and 11 bases lay in between. This chain's CDR3 is CASSLGRREEAFF. Written as DNA, the CDR3 is TGTGCCAGCAGTTTAGGTCGCAGGGAAGAAGCTTTCTTT.

This clonotype showed up just a few times. V is TRBV20-1 and J is TRBJ2-7; D is possibly TRBD2 (7 bases). V was clipped by 3 bases and J by 2 bases, with 11 bases between them. Germline V gene sequence: CDR1 DFQATT, CDR2 SNEGSKA (reference sequence). The CDR3 has 13 residues. This CDR3 is CSASRGATYEQYF. The CDR3 DNA follows: TGCAGTGCTAGTCGGGGGGCAACCTACGAGCAGTACTTC.

The CDR3 nucleotides are TGCAGTGCTAGAGATGGCAGACTAGCGGGACTCCACGAGCAGTACTTC. It is translated as CSARDGRLAGLHEQYF. J is TRBJ2-7 and V is TRBV20-1, with 11 bases lining up with TRBD2. V was clipped by 0 bases and J by 5 bases; unmatched bases: 9. Germline V CDR1 and CDR2: DFQATT, SNEGSKA (reference sequence). The CDR3 sequence is 16 residues long.

This clonotype was observed a few times. V and J are TRBV6-6 and TRBJ1-2; 7 bases are shared with TRBD1. Germline lookup yields CDR1 MNHNY and CDR2 SVGAGI (reference sequence). The CDR3 is 14 amino acids. Losses at the gene ends were 5 bases for V and 4 bases for J; bases not matched to a gene: 7. The CDR3, as DNA: TGTGCCAGCAGTCCCCAAGGACAGGTCTATGGCTACACCTTC. Its translation is CASSPQGQVYGYTF.

The chain carries TRBV24-1 and TRBJ2-7; D gene ambiguous. V lost 3 bases, J lost 6 bases, and 14 bases lay in between. This CDR3 spans 14 amino acids. CDR1 and CDR2 (germline): KGHDR, SFDVKD. This CDR3 is CATSDTKKRCEQYF. As DNA, the CDR3 is TGTGCCACCAGTGATACTAAGAAGCGCTGCGAGCAGTACTTC.

The chain uses TRBV10-3 and TRBJ1-5; maybe TRBD1 (5 bases). This CDR3 has 13 residues. V was shortened by 6 bases and J by 3 bases, with 9 bases between the two germline ends. Germline CDR1 reads ENHRY; CDR2 reads SYGVKD. CDR3 loop: CAISTGANQPQHF. The CDR3 nucleotides are TGTGCCATCAGCACAGGAGCCAATCAGCCCCAGCATTTT.

Details on this clonotype: A junction boundary mismatches the germline segment, possibly from a read error. The gene calls are TRBV5-1 and TRBJ2-7; tentatively, D is TRBD2 (6 bases). The germline V gene encodes CDR1 SGHRS and CDR2 YFSETQ. This CDR3 region has 15 residues. The CDR3 sequence is CASSLVTSPYNEHYF. Written as DNA, the CDR3 is TGCGCCAGCAGCTTGGTTACTAGCCCATACAATGAGCACTACTTC.

As regards this clonotype: This could be a read error, since a much larger clone is one nucleotide away. The chain uses TRBV27 and TRBJ2-4; TRBD2 might be the D (5 bases). CDR3 length: 14 amino acids. Between the trimmed V and J ends, which lost 0 bases and 13 bases, there was a span of 16 bases. The germline gives CDR1 MNHEY, CDR2 SMNVEV (reference sequence). The CDR3 here is CASSLSFEGNEQYF. The DNA for the CDR3 is TGTGCCAGCAGTTTATCTTTTGAGGGCAATGAGCAGTACTTC.

There are a few counts of this clonotype. The chain carries TRBV5-1 and TRBJ2-2, with 7 nucleotides matching TRBD2. The CDR3 has 16 residues. With 0 bases clipped from V and 3 bases from J, the junction kept 5 bases outside the gene matches. Germline CDR1 and CDR2: SGHRS and YFSETQ. The CDR3 loop is CASSLVAGIDTGELFF. CDR3 nucleotides: TGCGCCAGCAGCTTGGTAGCGGGTATCGACACCGGGGAGCTGTTTTTT.

This clonotype has a handful of counts. The chain combines TRBV12-3 or TRBV12-4 with TRBJ2-2; TRBD1 matches 7 bases. The V segment lost 6 bases and the J segment 8 bases; nucleotides outside the gene matches: 0. The CDR3 is 11 residues long. The CDR3, as DNA: TGTGCCAGCAGACAGGGGGGGGAGCTGTTTTTT. Translating it yields CASRQGGELFF.

This clonotype was observed a handful of times. V and J are TRBV7-8 and TRBJ2-3; tentative D call: TRBD2 (7 bases). Per germline, CDR1 SGHVS and CDR2 FQNEAQ. Trimming stripped 1 base from V and 2 bases from J, with 13 bases between. CDR3 length: 16 residues. Here the CDR3 DNA reads TGTGCCAGCAGCTTAGTGAGGCGGGGGCACACAGATACGCAGTATTTT. Translation gives CASSLVRRGHTDTQYF.

The chain combines TRBV18 with TRBJ2-6, with D perhaps matching TRBD1 (5 bases). This CDR3 has 15 amino acids. The germline CDR1 and CDR2 sequences are KGHSH and LQKENI. Trimming removed 8 bases from V and 3 bases from J, with 14 bases in between. CDR3 region: CASPLSGFGANVLTF. The CDR3 nucleotides are TGTGCCAGCCCACTATCAGGGTTTGGGGCCAACGTCCTGACTTTC.

This clonotype occurred a few times. The chain links TRBV27 to TRBJ1-1; D is uncertain. Germline CDR1 is MNHEY and CDR2 is SMNVEV (reference sequence). With 2 bases removed from V and 3 bases from J, the gap between germline ends came to 7 bases. This CDR3 is 13 amino acids long. The CDR3 nucleotides read TGTGCCAGCAGTTTAACCCAGGACACTGAAGCTTTCTTT. The encoded protein is CASSLTQDTEAFF.

This clonotype appeared a few times. The chain has TRBV20-1 and TRBJ2-3, with a tentative D call TRBD2 (7 bases). Between the trimmed V and J ends, which lost 1 base and 4 bases, there was a span of 15 bases. Germline V gene data show CDR1 as DFQATT and CDR2 as SNEGSKA (reference sequence). The CDR3 is 15 amino acids. The CDR3 nucleotides read TGCAGTGCTAGAGTTAGGGGGGGGTTGGCAGATACGCAGTATTTT. Protein: CSARVRGGLADTQYF.

V gene TRBV2 combines with J gene TRBJ2-3, with 9 positions matching TRBD2. With 1 base clipped from V and 1 base from J, the junction kept 3 bases outside the gene matches. The CDR3 covers 16 residues. In germline, CDR1 is SNHLY, CDR2 FYNNEI. CDR3 in DNA: TGTGCCAGCAGTGAAGGTTCTAGCGGGGGCACAGATACGCAGTATTTT. As protein: CASSEGSSGGTDTQYF.

This clonotype occurred a few times. The chain is built from TRBV2 and TRBJ1-1; D call uncertain. Germline values: CDR1 SNHLY, CDR2 FYNNEI. V was cut by 2 bases and J by 1 base, with 8 bases left in between. CDR3 length equals 14 residues. CDR3 in amino acids: CASSETAPNTEAFF. The DNA of the CDR3 is TGTGCCAGCAGTGAAACGGCACCGAACACTGAAGCTTTCTTT.

This clonotype has just a few counts. V gene TRBV28 combines with J gene TRBJ2-4; D might be TRBD1 or TRBD2, each matching 5 bases. CDR1 and CDR2 from the germline V gene are MDHEN and SYDVKM. Deletions cut 3 bases from V and 1 base from J, with 13 bases between. This CDR3 contains 16 residues. The CDR3 spells CASSFASGSAKNIQYF. The CDR3 nucleotides are TGTGCCAGCAGTTTTGCATCAGGGAGTGCCAAAAACATTCAGTACTTC.

The sample holds a few counts of this clonotype. The chain recombines TRBV20-1 with TRBJ2-5; a possible D gene is TRBD2 (6 bases). With 6 bases removed from V and 2 bases from J, the gap between germline ends came to 13 bases. Germline CDR1 reads DFQATT; CDR2 reads SNEGSKA (reference sequence). The CDR3 contains 13 residues. This CDR3 reads CSALTRGQETQYF. As DNA, the CDR3 is TGCAGTGCGTTGACTAGAGGGCAAGAGACCCAGTACTTC.

This clonotype has only a few counts. This chain uses TRBV5-1 with TRBJ2-2; D is uncertain. Trimming cost V 1 base and J 7 bases, with 8 bases left between them. Germline CDR1 and CDR2: SGHRS and YFSETQ. The CDR3 is 13 amino acids. The CDR3: CASSLNERGELFF. CDR3 sequence (DNA): TGCGCCAGCAGCTTGAATGAGCGCGGGGAGCTGTTTTTT.

This clonotype was seen a handful of times. The chain combines TRBV6-1 with TRBJ2-5; D gene ambiguous. The V end lost 0 bases, the J end lost 1 base, and 3 bases lay between the germline ends. Germline CDR1 is MNHNS and CDR2 is SASEGT. This CDR3 has 13 amino acids. The CDR3 sequence: CASSEAIQETQYF. DNA for the CDR3: TGTGCCAGCAGTGAAGCGATCCAAGAGACCCAGTACTTC.

This clonotype appeared a few times. The genes are TRBV9 and TRBJ2-3, with 13 positions matching TRBD2. J was trimmed by 2 bases and V by 4 bases; bases with no gene match: 7. This CDR3 has 17 residues. Germline loops: CDR1 SGDLS, CDR2 YYNGEE. CDR3 nucleotide sequence: TGTGCCAGCAGCAGGAGGGGACTAGCGGGGTCCACAGATACGCAGTATTTT. This gives the protein CASSRRGLAGSTDTQYF.

This sequence joins TRBV7-9 and TRBJ1-2, with D possibly TRBD1 on 5 matching bases. V was trimmed by 3 bases and J by 4 bases, leaving 12 bases between them. The germline V gene has CDR1 SEHNR and CDR2 FQNEAQ (reference sequence). The CDR3 has 14 residues. CDR3 residues: CASSLGDGLYGYTF. The CDR3 DNA reads TGTGCCAGCAGCTTGGGGGACGGCCTCTATGGCTACACCTTC.

The CDR3 reads CSVEGGGRGNEQFF. CDR3 nucleotide sequence: TGCAGCGTTGAGGGGGGCGGGAGGGGGAATGAGCAGTTCTTC. V is TRBV29-1 and J is TRBJ2-1; 9 bases are shared with TRBD2. The germline V gene encodes CDR1 SQVTM and CDR2 ANQGSEA. The CDR3 covers 14 residues. The trim removed 3 bases at V and 7 bases at J, leaving 7 bases unmatched.